The present T cell receptor (beta chain) was sequenced within a study of response to subunit inactivated influenza vaccine (dated 2018 in TCRdb). About the investigation overall: To follow how T cells responded to a trivalent subunit inactivated influenza vaccine, the researchers relied on deep quantitative profiling of the T cell receptor repertoire. On the study overall, not on this receptor specifically: The authors proposed that each seasonal influenza vaccination may bring in only a limited number of new T cells.

Receptors were amplified or captured by RT-PCR. Sequencing relied on an Illumina HiSeq 2500. TCRdb cleaned the public reads at Q25 with fastp, built clones with MiXCR and kept in-frame beta chains. When rows share a CDR3 protein, they turn into one entry using the most common DNA and genes. Counted in this sample were about 780,000 distinct CDR3 sequences; 18% of them appeared once. The biggest ten clones account for roughly a tenth of the sample. The CDR3 spans 14 residues, from the cysteine through the phenylalanine. Only CDR3 DNA remains: 42 bases, in frame from the first base. A distance of 8 bases separates the germline ends of V and J, which lose 0 bases and 7 bases respectively. CDR1 and CDR2 are drawn from the germline V gene: SGHRS, YFSETQ. This clonotype was seen only a few times. No antigen is known for it. No much larger clone is present one base from it, and per-base qualities are unavailable.

The material was PBMCs from blood, obtained roughly 5 days after vaccination. The chain employs TRBV5-1 and TRBJ1-6, with no confidently assigned D gene. The clonotype originates from a man aged 45-65 years who received an inactivated influenza vaccine. Donor details come from another sample of the same person, matched by shared clones. The CDR3 amino acid sequence is: CASSLANSNSPLHF. The base sequence is TGCGCCAGCAGCTTGGCCAACTCAAATTCACCCCTCCACTTT.